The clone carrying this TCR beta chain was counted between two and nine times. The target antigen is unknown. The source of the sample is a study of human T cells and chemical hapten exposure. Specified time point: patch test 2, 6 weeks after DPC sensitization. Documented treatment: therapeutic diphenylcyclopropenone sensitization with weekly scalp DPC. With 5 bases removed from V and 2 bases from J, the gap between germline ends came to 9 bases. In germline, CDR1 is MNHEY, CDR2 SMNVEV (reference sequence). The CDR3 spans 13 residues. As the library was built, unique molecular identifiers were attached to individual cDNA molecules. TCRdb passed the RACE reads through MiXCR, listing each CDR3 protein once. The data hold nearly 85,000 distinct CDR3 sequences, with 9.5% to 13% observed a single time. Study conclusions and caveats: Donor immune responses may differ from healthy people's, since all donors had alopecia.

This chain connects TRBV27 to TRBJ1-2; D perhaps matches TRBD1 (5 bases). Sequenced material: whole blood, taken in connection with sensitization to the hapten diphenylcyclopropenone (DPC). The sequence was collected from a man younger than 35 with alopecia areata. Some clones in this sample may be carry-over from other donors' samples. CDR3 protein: CASSVGRNYGYTF. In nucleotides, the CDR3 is TGTGCCAGCAGTGTGGGACGGAACTATGGCTACACCTTC.